This TCR beta chain was captured by sequencing in a study of blood T cell repertoires in COVID-19 (dated by TCRdb to about 2020). Background on the whole study: Collaborator samples came from the United States, Italy and Spain and covered acute and convalescent phases of COVID-19. The prospective study material was composed of cDNA or gDNA derived from T cells, B-cell-depleted T cells, or PBMCs. Subjects who had been exposed to COVID-19, were actively infected with it, or had recovered from it provided the deeply sampled blood TCRbeta repertoires that made up the dataset. The repertoires were released in a freely available public database meant as a resource for research on the immune response to SARS-CoV-2. The samples were drawn from two sources: the first 160 participants of the ongoing ImmuneRACE study, and 1,000 to 1,500 subjects contributed by 6 global collaborators. HLA class I and class II types, where available, came from metadata supplied by the sample provider rather than from assay-based typing. Nearly every sample came with metadata listing a de-identified subject ID, COVID-19 status, age in years and sex.

Overall results and qualifications from the work: Clinical and demographic metadata were provided uncurated, with the amount varying by source and participant.

Enrolling through a virtual design, the prospective study's participants ranged in age from roughly 18 to 90 years and lived across 24 United States geographic areas. In the prospective study, cohorts were assigned on the basis of participant-reported clinical history obtained from a screening survey and a study questionnaire. Each participant in the prospective study had whole blood, serum and a nasopharyngeal or oropharyngeal swab collected by mobile phlebotomists. Prospective study participants could optionally give additional blood draws and questionnaires over an approximately two-month period. Before DNA extraction, blood samples from the prospective study were shipped at room temperature or frozen. Comment on this clone: This receptor's antigen is unknown. No qualities accompany the bases; no much larger clone lies one base away.

From the cysteine up to the phenylalanine, the CDR3 has a length of 18 residues. Only CDR3 DNA remains: 54 bases, in frame from the first base. CDR1 LNHDA and CDR2 SQIVND are derived from the germline V gene (reference sequence). Trimming at the junction amounts to 3 bases on V and 0 bases on J, and the germline ends lie 18 bases apart. TCRbeta CDR3 regions were amplified from genomic DNA using the immunoSEQ Assay, a bias-controlled multiplex PCR. For the original study's pipeline: Within the assay, amplification of reference gene primers was used to estimate how many nucleated cells each sample contained. Sequence reads were collapsed and filtered to measure the absolute abundance of every unique TCRbeta CDR3 rearrangement. For each sample, productive Simpson clonality was calculated as the square root of Simpson's diversity index across productive rearrangements. Not all clones reach the TCRdb copy of this immuneACCESS table, which keeps in-frame sequences only. Checked studies attribute under half of the gap to unresolved V genes and leave the rest unexplained. That table is the source of V, J and clone size, and D and trimming were worked out from the DNA. In this sample the table shows around 250,000 clones, under 90% of which occur a single time. The top ten clonotypes cover roughly 4% of the sample.

The specimen sequenced was PBMCs or T cells enriched from blood (not recorded which). The clonotype was recovered from a man aged 25-45 years with acute COVID-19. The sequence is built from TRBV19 and TRBJ2-1; a tentative D call is TRBD2 (6 bases match). The DNA sequence is as follows: TGTGCCAGTAGTATTCTTCGGTTAGGGCGGGACTCCTACAATGAGCAGTTCTTC. It is translated as CASSILRLGRDSYNEQFF.